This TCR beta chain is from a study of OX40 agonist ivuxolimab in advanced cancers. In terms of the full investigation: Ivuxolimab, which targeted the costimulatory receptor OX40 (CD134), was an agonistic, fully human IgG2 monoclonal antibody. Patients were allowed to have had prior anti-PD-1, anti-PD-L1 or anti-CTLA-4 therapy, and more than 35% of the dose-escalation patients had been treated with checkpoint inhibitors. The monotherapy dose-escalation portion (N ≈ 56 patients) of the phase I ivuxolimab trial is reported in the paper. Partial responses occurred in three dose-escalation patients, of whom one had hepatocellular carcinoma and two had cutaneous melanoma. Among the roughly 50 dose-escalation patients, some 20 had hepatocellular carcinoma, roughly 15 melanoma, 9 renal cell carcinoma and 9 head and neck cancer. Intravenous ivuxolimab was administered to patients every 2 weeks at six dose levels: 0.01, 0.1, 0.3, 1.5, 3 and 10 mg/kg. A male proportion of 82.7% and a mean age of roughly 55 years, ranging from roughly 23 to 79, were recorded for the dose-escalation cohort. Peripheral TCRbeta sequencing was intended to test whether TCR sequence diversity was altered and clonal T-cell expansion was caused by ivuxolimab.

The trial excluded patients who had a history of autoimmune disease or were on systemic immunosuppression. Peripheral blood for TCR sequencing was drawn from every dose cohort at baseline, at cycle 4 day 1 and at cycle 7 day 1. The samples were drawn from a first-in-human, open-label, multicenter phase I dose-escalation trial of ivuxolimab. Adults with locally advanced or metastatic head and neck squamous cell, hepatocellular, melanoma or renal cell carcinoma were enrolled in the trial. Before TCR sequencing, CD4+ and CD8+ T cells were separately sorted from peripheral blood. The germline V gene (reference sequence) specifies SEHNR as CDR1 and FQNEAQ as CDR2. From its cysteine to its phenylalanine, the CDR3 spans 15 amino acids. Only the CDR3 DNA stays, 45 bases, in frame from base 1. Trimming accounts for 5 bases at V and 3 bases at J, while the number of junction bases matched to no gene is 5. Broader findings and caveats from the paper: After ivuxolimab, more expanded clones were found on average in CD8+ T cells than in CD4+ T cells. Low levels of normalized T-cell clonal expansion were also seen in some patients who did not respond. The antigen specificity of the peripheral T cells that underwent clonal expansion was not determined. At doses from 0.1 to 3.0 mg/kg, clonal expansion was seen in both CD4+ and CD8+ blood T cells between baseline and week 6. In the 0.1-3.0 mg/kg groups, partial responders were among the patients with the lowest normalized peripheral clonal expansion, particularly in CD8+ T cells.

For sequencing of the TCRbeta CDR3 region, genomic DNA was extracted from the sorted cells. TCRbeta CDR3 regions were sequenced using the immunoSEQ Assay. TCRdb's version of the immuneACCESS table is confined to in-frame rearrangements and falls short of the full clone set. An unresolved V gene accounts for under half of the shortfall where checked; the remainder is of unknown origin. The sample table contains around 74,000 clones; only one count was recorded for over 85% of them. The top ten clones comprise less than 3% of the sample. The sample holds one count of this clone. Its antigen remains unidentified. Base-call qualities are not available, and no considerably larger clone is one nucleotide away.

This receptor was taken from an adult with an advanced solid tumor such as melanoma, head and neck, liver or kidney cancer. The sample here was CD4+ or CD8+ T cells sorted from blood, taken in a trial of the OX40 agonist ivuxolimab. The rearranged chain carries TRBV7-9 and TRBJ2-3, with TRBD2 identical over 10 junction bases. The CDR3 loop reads CASSSLAGVTDTQYF. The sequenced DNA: TGTGCCAGCAGCAGCCTAGCGGGAGTAACAGATACGCAGTATTTT. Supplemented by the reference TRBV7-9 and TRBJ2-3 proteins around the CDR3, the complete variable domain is DTGVSQNPRHKITKRGQNVTFRCDPISEHNRLYWYRQTLGQGPEFLTYFQNEAQLEKSRLLSDRFSAERPKGSFSTLEIQRTEQGDSAMYLCASSSLAGVTDTQYFGPGTRLTVL.